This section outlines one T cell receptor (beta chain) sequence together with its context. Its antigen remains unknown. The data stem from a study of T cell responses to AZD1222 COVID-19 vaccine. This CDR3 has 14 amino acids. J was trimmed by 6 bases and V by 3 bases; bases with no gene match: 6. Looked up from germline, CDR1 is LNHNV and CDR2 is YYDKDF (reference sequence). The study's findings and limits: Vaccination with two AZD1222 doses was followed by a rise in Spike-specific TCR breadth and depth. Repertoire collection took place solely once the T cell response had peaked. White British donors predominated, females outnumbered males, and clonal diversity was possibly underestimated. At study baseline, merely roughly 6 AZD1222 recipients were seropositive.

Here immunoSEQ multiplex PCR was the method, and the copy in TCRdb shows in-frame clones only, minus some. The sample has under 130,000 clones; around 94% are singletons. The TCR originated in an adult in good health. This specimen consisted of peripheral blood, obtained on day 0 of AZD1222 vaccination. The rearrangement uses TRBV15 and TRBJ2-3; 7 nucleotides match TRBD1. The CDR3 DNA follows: TGTGCCACCAGCAGGACAGGGCTTGGGGATACGCAGTATTTT. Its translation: CATSRTGLGDTQYF.